Listed here are 23 T cell receptor beta chains from one sample, sequenced in a study of OX40 agonist ivuxolimab in advanced cancers. Clones were read by immunoSEQ multiplex PCR, and TCRdb kept only the in-frame ones, dropping some. The sample has 65,000 to 100,000 clones, 90% seen once. Sequencing was performed on CD4+ or CD8+ T cells sorted from blood, taken in a trial of the OX40 agonist ivuxolimab. The receptors were sampled from an adult with an advanced solid tumor such as melanoma, head and neck, liver or kidney cancer.

V usage is TRBV14 and J usage is TRBJ2-1; D not resolved. The CDR3 is 20 amino acids. Germline CDR1 and CDR2: SGHDN and FVKESK. V lost 0 bases and J 0 bases, leaving 21 bases between the germline ends. CDR3 sequence: CASSQDFRPYASSSYNEQFF. The DNA for the CDR3 is TGTGCCAGCAGCCAAGATTTTAGACCCTACGCCTCGAGCTCCTACAATGAGCAGTTCTTC.

This chain connects TRBV13 to TRBJ2-2; D unresolved. Germline V gene lookup returns CDR1 PRHDT and CDR2 FYEKMQ (reference sequence). The V and J ends lost 3 bases and 5 bases respectively, with 7 bases between them. The CDR3 has 13 amino acids. CDR3 nucleotides: TGTGCCAGCAGCTTTCGGTCGACCGGGGAGCTGTTTTTT. Translated: CASSFRSTGELFF.

CDR3 sequence reads: CASSEQGVGKLFF. The CDR3 bases are TGTGCCAGCAGTGAGCAGGGGGTGGGAAAACTGTTTTTT. V and J are TRBV2 and TRBJ1-4; 7 nucleotides agree with TRBD1. V was pared by 3 bases and J by 10 bases, with 5 bases of the junction left unmatched. Looked up from germline, CDR1 is SNHLY and CDR2 is FYNNEI. The CDR3 is made up of 13 amino acids. Based on the CDR3 plus reference TRBV2 and TRBJ1-4, the full variable domain is EPEVTQTPSHQVTQMGQEVILRCVPISNHLYFYWYRQILGQKVEFLVSFYNNEISEKSEIFDDQFSVERPDGSNFTLKIRSTKLEDSAMYFCASSEQGVGKLFFGSGTQLSVL.

This chain links TRBV5-1 with TRBJ1-1; no reliable D call. Germline CDR1 and CDR2: SGHRS and YFSETQ. Trimming stripped 6 bases from V and 3 bases from J, with 15 bases between. The CDR3 is made up of 14 amino acids. The CDR3 reads CASKVAVEHTEAFF. The CDR3 DNA reads TGCGCCAGCAAGGTCGCGGTGGAGCACACTGAAGCTTTCTTT.

The V and J genes are TRBV19 and TRBJ2-3; D is uncertain. In germline, CDR1 is LNHDA, CDR2 SQIVND (reference sequence). V lost 5 bases, J lost 5 bases, and 17 bases lay in between. The CDR3 has 15 amino acids. The CDR3 here is CASSWNEYGEDTQYF. The CDR3 DNA follows: TGTGCCAGTAGTTGGAACGAGTACGGAGAAGATACGCAGTATTTT.

This chain uses TRBV28 with TRBJ2-7, with a possible D match to TRBD2 (6 bases). Germline CDR1 MDHEN, CDR2 SYDVKM. Deletions cut 4 bases from V and 0 bases from J, with 16 bases between. The CDR3 is 16 amino acids. The CDR3 loop reads CASSSSRGGPSYEQYV. In nucleotides, the CDR3 is TGTGCCAGCAGTTCCTCTCGAGGAGGGCCCTCCTACGAGCAGTACGTC.

The V and J genes are TRBV7-9 and TRBJ2-1, with TRBD2 as a possible D gene (5 bases). V shed 5 bases and J shed 8 bases, with 10 bases lying between them. The germline V gene has CDR1 SEHNR and CDR2 FQNEAQ (reference sequence). CDR3 length equals 12 residues. CDR3 DNA sequence: TGTGCCAGCAGCCCGCGGACTTATGAGCAGTTCTTC. Its translation: CASSPRTYEQFF.

The chain links TRBV2 to TRBJ1-2, with 9 bases matching TRBD1. The CDR3 is 14 amino acids. Germline assignment: CDR1 SNHLY and CDR2 FYNNEI. The J segment lost 3 bases and the V segment lost 6 bases, leaving 5 bases of the junction unmatched. The DNA for the CDR3 is TGTGCCAGCAGCCTCGGGACAGGGTACTATGGCTACACCTTC. Translation gives CASSLGTGYYGYTF.

The V gene is TRBV14, the J gene TRBJ1-3, with no clear D. CDR1 and CDR2 from the germline V gene are SGHDN and FVKESK. Trimming shortened V by 0 bases and J by 0 bases, and 9 bases separated the two germline ends. This CDR3 has 16 residues. The CDR3 DNA follows: TGTGCCAGCAGCCAAGAACGAGGTTTCTCTGGAAACACCATATATTTT. It is translated as CASSQERGFSGNTIYF.

This clone has only a few counts. The V and J genes are TRBV5-1 and TRBJ1-1; 9 bases fit TRBD1. CDR1 is SGHRS, CDR2 YFSETQ, per germline. The V and J ends lost 4 bases and 4 bases, in that order; junction bases with no gene match: 8. There are 15 residues in the CDR3. The CDR3 nucleotides read TGCGCCAGCAGCCGGACAGGGGAGTTGGGCACTGAAGCTTTCTTT. Translation: CASSRTGELGTEAFF.

The chain carries TRBV6-1 and TRBJ1-5, with a tentative D call TRBD1 (6 bases). The CDR3 runs to 12 residues. Germline loops: CDR1 MNHNS, CDR2 SASEGT. With 10 bases removed from V and 2 bases from J, the gap between germline ends came to 9 bases. CDR3: CATHRGNQPQHF. CDR3 coding DNA: TGTGCCACGCACAGGGGCAATCAGCCCCAGCATTTT.

J is TRBJ1-1 and V is TRBV7-9; D is ambiguous. The germline V gene encodes CDR1 SEHNR and CDR2 FQNEAQ (reference sequence). V lost 5 bases and J lost 0, with 7 bases in between. The CDR3 has 13 residues. CDR3 region: CASSAGLNTEAFF. CDR3 DNA: TGTGCCAGCAGCGCAGGACTGAACACTGAAGCTTTCTTT.

V and J are TRBV6-6 and TRBJ1-3, with D maybe TRBD1 (5 bases). This CDR3 spans 16 amino acids. The germline V and J ends were trimmed by 5 bases and 1 base, with 15 bases remaining between them. Germline loops: CDR1 MNHNY, CDR2 SVGAGI (reference sequence). Here the CDR3 DNA reads TGTGCCAGCAGTCCCGGCGAGGGGAAGTCTGGAAACACCATATATTTT. It yields the protein CASSPGEGKSGNTIYF.

The chain joins TRBV29-1 to TRBJ1-5; 10 nucleotides line up with TRBD1. This CDR3 contains 13 residues. The J segment lost 7 bases and the V segment lost 7 bases, leaving 7 bases of the junction unmatched. Germline values: CDR1 SQVTM, CDR2 ANQGSEA. The CDR3 DNA is TGCAGCGCCGGGGACAGGGGCAGACAGCCCCAGCATTTT. It codes for CSAGDRGRQPQHF.

CDR3 bases: TGTGCCAGCAGCGTCCAAGGGGGACAGGGGTACAATGAGCAGTTCTTC. Residues: CASSVQGGQGYNEQFF. This chain connects TRBV9 to TRBJ2-1; 10 bases align to TRBD1. This CDR3 has 16 residues. Germline V gene data show CDR1 as SGDLS and CDR2 as YYNGEE. V trimming: 2 bases; J trimming: 4 bases; junction bases outside the gene matches: 6.

The J gene is TRBJ1-5, the V gene TRBV27; D not resolved. CDR1 MNHEY and CDR2 SMNVEV come from the germline V gene (reference sequence). This CDR3 has 14 amino acids. Trimming took 2 bases from V and 5 from J, leaving 10 bases between them. The CDR3 DNA reads TGTGCCAGCAGTTTAAAGCGCCAAGATCAGCCCCAGCATTTT. It specifies CASSLKRQDQPQHF.

The rearrangement uses TRBV6-6 and TRBJ1-1; the D gene is possibly TRBD1 (6 bases). The V end was cut by 6 bases, the J end by 7 bases, with 24 bases between. Germline V CDR1 and CDR2: MNHNY, SVGAGI (reference sequence). This CDR3 is 16 amino acids long. CDR3 DNA: TGTGCCAGCAGAGAGTCTAAATTTGGGCAGGGGCGTGAAGCTTTCTTT. It is translated as CASRESKFGQGREAFF.

The chain carries TRBV18 and TRBJ2-3; TRBD2 aligns across 9 bases. This CDR3 contains 20 residues. Trimming removed 1 base from V and 1 base from J; junction bases left unmatched: 15. CDR1 is KGHSH, CDR2 LQKENI, per germline. The DNA for the CDR3 is TGTGCCAGCTCACCACGTCGGCTAGCGGGGTCTCTTGAGGGCACAGATACGCAGTATTTT. The encoded protein is CASSPRRLAGSLEGTDTQYF. Full variable domain (rest looked up from reference TRBV18 and TRBJ2-3): NAGVMQNPRHLVRRRGQEARLRCSPMKGHSHVYWYRQLPEEGLKFMVYLQKENIIDESGMPKERFSAEFPKEGPSILRIQQVVRGDSAAYFCASSPRRLAGSLEGTDTQYFGPGTRLTVL.

V gene TRBV14 combines with J gene TRBJ1-6; tentative D call: TRBD1 (5 bases). This CDR3 comprises 16 residues. Per the germline V gene, CDR1 is SGHDN and CDR2 is FVKESK. Trimming took off 1 base at V and 0 bases at J, with 7 bases between the two ends. The CDR3 DNA reads as TGTGCCAGCAGCCAAGGGGACCCCTCCTATAATTCACCCCTCCACTTT. It encodes CASSQGDPSYNSPLHF.

This chain connects TRBV28 to TRBJ1-1; TRBD1 matches 9 bases. This CDR3 has 12 residues. Germline V gene data show CDR1 as MDHEN and CDR2 as SYDVKM. V was clipped by 8 bases and J by 6 bases; unmatched bases: 4. The CDR3 region is CASGTGSPEAFF. CDR3 nucleotides: TGTGCCAGCGGGACAGGGTCCCCTGAAGCTTTCTTT.

This clone was detected only a few times. The genes are TRBV6-5 and TRBJ1-5, with 7 positions matching TRBD1. The ends lost 6 bases at V and 3 bases at J; junction bases unmatched: 5. CDR3 size: 14 residues. CDR1 and CDR2 from the germline V gene are MNHEY and SVGAGI. In DNA, the CDR3 is TGTGCCAGCAGCCTGGGACAGACCAATCAGCCCCAGCATTTT. Its protein product is CASSLGQTNQPQHF.

This chain joins TRBV7-6 and TRBJ2-1; D may be TRBD2 (5 bases). CDR3 size: 13 residues. The germline V and J ends were trimmed by 5 bases and 3 bases, with 8 bases remaining between them. CDR1 and CDR2 (germline): SGHVS, FNYEAQ. The CDR3 DNA reads TGTGCCAGCAGCCAAGGACTCTACAATGAGCAGTTCTTC. This sequence encodes CASSQGLYNEQFF.

The V gene is TRBV6-5, the J gene TRBJ1-1, with 8 positions matching TRBD1. The germline CDR1 and CDR2 sequences are MNHEY and SVGAGI. The CDR3 length is 13 residues. V lost 7 bases, J lost 2 bases, and 3 bases stayed unmatched. CDR3 amino acids: CASNGQGNTEAFF. The CDR3 region has the DNA TGTGCCAGCAATGGACAGGGAAACACTGAAGCTTTCTTT.